The rows below give T cell receptor beta chains drawn from one sample of a study of lung T cells in sarcoidosis with Löfgren's syndrome. TCRdb ran MiXCR on the reads and lists one entry per CDR3 protein. Of tens of thousands of distinct CDR3 sequences detected, 21% appear once; the ten largest clones hold around 2.3%. Specimen: CD4+ T cells from PBMCs. These receptors were collected from a human donor with sarcoidosis (Löfgren's syndrome or another form), or a control subject (not recorded which). Both conserved end residues are part of each CDR3. The D gene is left open where the match is weak. For some rows the clone size is stated as once, few or many, or as a class when expanded; others skip it.

J,size,D,V,CDR3,DNA
TRBJ2-5,many,TRBD1,TRBV4-2,CASSQDLPGGIQETQYF,TGTGCCAGCAGCCAAGATTTGCCAGGGGGCATCCAAGAGACCCAGTACTTC
TRBJ1-5,-,-,TRBV20-1,CSAGGRAGNQPQHF,TGCAGTGCGGGGGGACGGGCAGGTAATCAGCCCCAGCATTTT
TRBJ2-1,few,TRBD2,TRBV20-1,CSARDGAGVGSNEQFF,TGCAGTGCTAGAGATGGGGCGGGAGTAGGTAGCAATGAGCAGTTCTTC
TRBJ1-5,many,-,TRBV2,CASRGTRGRNQPQHF,TGTGCCAGCAGGGGGACGAGGGGTCGCAATCAGCCCCAGCATTTT
TRBJ1-2,few,TRBD1,TRBV10-3,CAISDRSYGTGGEGYTF,TGTGCCATCAGTGATAGGAGTTATGGGACAGGGGGCGAAGGCTACACCTTC
TRBJ1-5,many,TRBD1,TRBV28,CASSARTGGNQPQHF,TGTGCCAGCAGCGCCCGGACAGGGGGAAATCAGCCCCAGCATTTT
TRBJ1-1,medium-sized,-,TRBV27,CASSPQGRAGAFF,TGTGCCAGCAGCCCCCAGGGACGGGCCGGAGCTTTCTTT
TRBJ1-5,many,-,TRBV28,CASSLMYRGLEPQHF,TGTGCCAGCAGTTTGATGTATCGTGGGTTGGAGCCCCAGCATTTT
TRBJ2-3,-,TRBD1,TRBV10-3,CAVSEPMTGSPADTQYF,TGTGCCGTCAGTGAGCCTATGACAGGGTCTCCTGCAGATACGCAGTATTTT
TRBJ1-3,-,-,TRBV12-3/TRBV12-4,CASSFSGSGNTIYF,TGTGCCAGCAGTTTCTCGGGTTCCGGAAACACCATATATTTT
TRBJ1-1,few,TRBD1,TRBV11-2,CASSPLGGGNTEAFF,TGTGCCAGCAGCCCCCTGGGAGGGGGCAACACTGAAGCTTTCTTT
TRBJ1-6,many,-,TRBV6-1,CASTGGHNSPLHF,TGTGCCAGCACCGGAGGGCATAATTCACCCCTCCACTTT
TRBJ2-1,-,TRBD1,TRBV7-2,CASSPGQGSNEQPF,TGTGCCAGCAGCCCGGGACAGGGGTCCAATGAGCAGCCCTTC
TRBJ1-1,many,-,TRBV2,CASGRKNTEAFF,TGTGCCAGCGGACGGAAGAACACTGAAGCTTTCTTT
TRBJ2-1,many,-,TRBV6-6,CASSYLGFESSSYNEQFF,TGTGCCAGCAGTTACCTGGGGTTTGAATCGAGCTCCTACAATGAGCAGTTCTTC
TRBJ2-5,-,-,TRBV19,CASSPPSQTHYF,TGTGCCAGTAGTCCCCCTTCGCAGACCCATTACTTC
TRBJ2-1,few,TRBD1,TRBV29-1,CGAGGIEQFF,TGCGGGGCAGGGGGAATTGAGCAGTTCTTC
TRBJ1-2,few,-,TRBV6-4,CASSDEGKGGYTF,TGTGCCAGCAGTGACGAAGGGAAGGGAGGCTACACCTTC
TRBJ2-4,few,TRBD2,TRBV20-1,CSASGTSQNIQYF,TGCAGTGCTTCCGGGACTAGCCAAAACATTCAGTACTTC
TRBJ2-2,few,-,TRBV7-8,CASSSRRAGSNTGELFF,TGTGCCAGCAGCTCCCGCCGGGCAGGGTCTAACACCGGGGAGCTGTTTTTT
TRBJ2-1,few,-,TRBV30,CAWSVWGTYNEQFF,TGTGCCTGGTCTGTTTGGGGGACCTACAATGAGCAGTTCTTC
TRBJ2-4,many,TRBD2,TRBV6-6,CASSYSRWASGDRNIQYF,TGTGCCAGCAGTTACTCGAGGTGGGCTAGCGGGGACCGAAACATTCAGTACTTC
TRBJ1-2,few,-,TRBV2,CASSSYSNDYGYTF,TGTGCCAGCAGTTCATACAGTAACGACTATGGCTACACCTTC
TRBJ2-5,many,TRBD2,TRBV20-1,CSAGSGSRTQYF,TGCAGTGCCGGCAGCGGGAGTAGGACCCAGTACTTC
TRBJ1-3,many,TRBD1,TRBV28,CASSPAGTGGNTIYF,TGTGCCAGCAGTCCGGCCGGGACAGGGGGAAACACCATATATTTT
TRBJ2-4,medium-sized,-,TRBV6-2/TRBV6-3,CASSYGAIQYF,TGTGCCAGCAGTTACGGTGCCATTCAGTACTTC
TRBJ2-3,many,-,TRBV7-9,CASSETGPDTQYF,TGTGCCAGCAGCGAGACGGGGCCAGATACGCAGTATTTT
TRBJ2-5,many,-,TRBV20-1,CSARKLATQETQYF,TGCAGTGCTAGGAAACTAGCAACGCAAGAGACCCAGTACTTC
TRBJ2-4,few,TRBD1,TRBV12-3/TRBV12-4,CASSSNLGQGAGKNIQYF,TGTGCCAGCAGTTCCAATCTCGGACAGGGGGCAGGCAAAAACATTCAGTACTTC
TRBJ2-1,-,TRBD1,TRBV2,CASRDRSFAVEQFF,TGTGCCAGCAGGGACAGGAGTTTTGCCGTTGAGCAGTTCTTC
TRBJ1-5,many,-,TRBV3-1,CASSHANQPQHF,TGTGCCAGCAGCCACGCCAATCAGCCCCAGCATTTT
TRBJ1-1,-,TRBD1,TRBV29-1,CSVSEQGVNTEAFF,TGCAGCGTCAGTGAACAGGGGGTGAACACTGAAGCTTTCTTT
TRBJ2-1,-,-,TRBV2,CASSEGTHWNEQFF,TGTGCCAGCAGTGAAGGGACGCACTGGAATGAGCAGTTCTTC
TRBJ2-1,few,-,TRBV29-1,CSVVRGLASYNEQFF,TGCAGCGTTGTTAGAGGGCTAGCGTCCTACAATGAGCAGTTCTTC
TRBJ2-5,many,TRBD1,TRBV5-4,CASSLEGGQGRETQYF,TGTGCCAGCAGCTTGGAAGGAGGACAGGGCCGGGAGACCCAGTACTTC
TRBJ2-2,-,-,TRBV27,CASSLGMNTGELFF,TGTGCCAGTTCCTTGGGGATGAACACTGGGGAGCTGTTTTTT
TRBJ2-5,once,TRBD1,TRBV5-1,CASGLVVGGEETQYF,TGCGCCAGCGGCTTGGTGGTAGGGGGCGAGGAGACCCAGTACTTC
TRBJ2-1,many,-,TRBV24-1,CATSDSGQGYYNEQFF,-
TRBJ2-7,-,TRBD2,TRBV4-1,CASSPWPGGTSYEQHF,TGCGCCAGCAGCCCCTGGCCGGGAGGAACTTCCTACGAGCAGCACTTC
TRBJ2-3,-,TRBD2,TRBV28,CASRRKRGSPYTQYF,TGTGCCAGCAGACGAAAGCGGGGAAGCCCATATACGCAGTATTTT
TRBJ2-1,few,-,TRBV14,CASSQAARGSYNEQFF,TGTGCCAGCAGCCAAGCTGCACGAGGATCCTACAATGAGCAGTTCTTC
TRBJ2-1,few,-,TRBV7-3,CASSLYGYNEQFF,TGTGCCAGCAGCTTATACGGCTACAATGAGCAGTTCTTC
TRBJ2-7,many,TRBD2,TRBV7-6,CASSLTGTSVYEQYF,TGTGCCAGCAGTTTAACCGGGACTAGCGTCTACGAGCAGTACTTC